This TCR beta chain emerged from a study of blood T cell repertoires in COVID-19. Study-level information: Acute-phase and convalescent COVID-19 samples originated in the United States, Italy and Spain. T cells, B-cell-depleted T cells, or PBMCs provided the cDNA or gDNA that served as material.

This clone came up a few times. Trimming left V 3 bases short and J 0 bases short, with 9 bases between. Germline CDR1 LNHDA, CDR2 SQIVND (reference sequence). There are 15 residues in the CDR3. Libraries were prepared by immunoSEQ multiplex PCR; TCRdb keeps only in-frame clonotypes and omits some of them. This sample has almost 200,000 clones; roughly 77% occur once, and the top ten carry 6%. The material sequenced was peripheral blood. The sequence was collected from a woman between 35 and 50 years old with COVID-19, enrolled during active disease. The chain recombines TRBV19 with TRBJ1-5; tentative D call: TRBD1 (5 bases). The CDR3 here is CASSIGHYSNQPQHF. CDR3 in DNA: TGTGCCAGTAGTATTGGACATTATAGCAATCAGCCCCAGCATTTT.